The 16 T cell receptor beta chains listed next were all sequenced from one sample in a study of T-cell reconstitution after alpha-beta-depleted transplantation in children. This sample's TCRbeta library carried unique molecular identifier barcodes. One entry per CDR3 protein results from TCRdb running MiXCR on the PCR reads. The sample lists just under 350,000 distinct CDR3 sequences, roughly 16% occurring once. The material was PBMCs, mostly from graft donor cells, obtained 360 days after TCRalphabeta/CD19-depleted stem cell transplant. These receptors came from a male patient between 2 and 15 years old who had a stem cell transplant for acute lymphoblastic leukemia, so the T cells may come from the graft donor.

This sequence joins TRBV9 and TRBJ2-1; tentative D call: TRBD1 (6 bases). Deletions cut 9 bases from V and 11 bases from J, with 9 bases between. Germline V CDR1 and CDR2: SGDLS, YYNGEE. This CDR3 has 9 residues. For the CDR3, the DNA is TGTGCCAAACAGGGTAAGCAGTTCTTC. Protein product: CAKQGKQFF.

J is TRBJ2-7 and V is TRBV28; 8 nucleotides line up with TRBD2. The CDR3 runs to 16 residues. Germline V CDR1 and CDR2: MDHEN, SYDVKM. V lost 2 bases and J lost 4; bases outside the gene matches: 10. The CDR3 sequence: CASSLLNSGIPYEQYF. CDR3 sequence (DNA): TGTGCCAGCAGTTTACTAAATAGCGGGATTCCGTACGAGCAGTACTTC. Complete variable domain (other parts from reference TRBV28 and TRBJ2-7): DVKVTQSSRYLVKRTGEKVFLECVQDMDHENMFWYRQDPGLGLRLIYFSYDVKMKEKGDIPEGYSVSREKKERFSLILESASTNQTSMYLCASSLLNSGIPYEQYFGPGTRLTVT.

The gene calls are TRBV4-3 and TRBJ1-2, with TRBD1 identical over 9 bases. This CDR3 contains 19 residues. V dropped 1 base and J dropped 2; count of bases not matched to a gene: 14. Per germline, CDR1 LGHNA and CDR2 YSLEER. The CDR3 here is CASSQVTGGPLSTNYGYTF. As DNA, the CDR3 is TGCGCCAGCAGCCAAGTGACAGGGGGACCTCTTTCAACCAACTATGGCTACACCTTC.

There are many counts of this clonotype. The V call is TRBV5-1, the J call TRBJ2-1, with 9 nucleotides matching TRBD2. J was trimmed by 5 bases and V by 4 bases; bases with no gene match: 7. Per the germline V gene, CDR1 is SGHRS and CDR2 is YFSETQ. The CDR3 spans 15 residues. CDR3 in DNA: TGCGCCAGCAGCCCGGGACTAGCACAGCACAATGAGCAGTTCTTC. Translating it yields CASSPGLAQHNEQFF. Full variable domain (rest looked up from reference TRBV5-1 and TRBJ2-1): KAGVTQTPRYLIKTRGQQVTLSCSPISGHRSVSWYQQTPGQGLQFLFEYFSETQRNKGNFPGRFSGRQFSNSRSEMNVSTLELGDSALYLCASSPGLAQHNEQFFGPGTRLTVL.

This clonotype was picked up a small number of times. This sequence joins TRBV15 and TRBJ2-1; TRBD2 agrees at 7 bases. V shed 4 bases and J 3 bases; nucleotides not matched to a gene: 12. Germline assignment: CDR1 LNHNV and CDR2 YYDKDF (reference sequence). The CDR3 covers 17 residues. For the CDR3, the DNA is TGTGCCACCAGCATTATCAAATCCGGGACTATCTACAATGAGCAGTTCTTC. As protein: CATSIIKSGTIYNEQFF. Complete variable domain (other parts from reference TRBV15 and TRBJ2-1): DAMVIQNPRYQVTQFGKPVTLSCSQTLNHNVMYWYQQKSSQAPKLLFHYYDKDFNNEADTPDNFQSRRPNTSFCFLDIRSPGLGDTAMYLCATSIIKSGTIYNEQFFGPGTRLTVL.

This clonotype was counted many times. The V and J genes are TRBV29-1 and TRBJ2-1, with 8 bases that match TRBD2. CDR3 length: 15 residues. Germline V gives CDR1 SQVTM, CDR2 ANQGSEA. V shed 3 bases and J 4 bases; nucleotides not matched to a gene: 8. CDR3 sequence: CSVEPRAGAYNEQFF. For the CDR3, the DNA is TGCAGCGTTGAGCCCCGAGCGGGAGCTTACAATGAGCAGTTCTTC.

V gene TRBV5-4 combines with J gene TRBJ2-2, with TRBD2 matching over 8 bases. This CDR3 is 22 amino acids long. V lost 3 bases and J lost 0; bases outside the gene matches: 22. Germline assignment: CDR1 SGHNT and CDR2 YYREEE (reference sequence). In DNA, the CDR3 is TGTGCCAGCAGCTGGGATATGGTCGAGGAGGACCTAGCGGGCCCGAACACCGGGGAGCTGTTTTTT. Its protein product is CASSWDMVEEDLAGPNTGELFF.

To note about this clonotype: One junction end disagrees with the germline gene, perhaps due to a read error. This chain joins TRBV5-1 and TRBJ2-7; 8 bases line up with TRBD1. The V gene's germline CDR1 is SGHRS and CDR2 YFSETQ. The CDR3 is 15 amino acids. In DNA, the CDR3 is TGCGCCAGCAGCCTATCCCCTGACAGGGGCTACAAGCAGTACTTC. Protein product: CASSLSPDRGYKQYF.

V gene TRBV5-1 combines with J gene TRBJ2-7, with no clear D. The CDR3 spans 14 residues. Germline CDR1 SGHRS, CDR2 YFSETQ. Between the trimmed V and J ends, which lost 0 bases and 0 bases, there was a span of 7 bases. The CDR3 DNA reads as TGCGCCAGCAGCTTGGAATGGAGCTCCTACGAGCAGTACTTC. Residues: CASSLEWSSYEQYF.

This clonotype appeared a few times. The V and J genes are TRBV6-2 or TRBV6-3 and TRBJ2-7; 8 nucleotides match TRBD2. Germline V gene data show CDR1 as MNHEY and CDR2 as SVGEGT. CDR3 length: 15 residues. The trim removed 4 bases at V and 3 bases at J, leaving 8 bases unmatched. CDR3 sequence: CASSSGLVAHYEQYF. DNA for the CDR3: TGTGCCAGCAGTTCGGGACTAGTGGCTCACTACGAGCAGTACTTC.

The chain is built from TRBV4-1 and TRBJ1-5; 8 bases are a match to TRBD1. J lost 5 bases, V lost 2 bases, and 11 bases had no gene match. Germline values: CDR1 MGHRA, CDR2 YSYEKL. This CDR3 has 17 residues. The CDR3 reads CASSQQDRAGGHQPQHF. The CDR3 DNA follows: TGCGCCAGCAGCCAACAGGACAGGGCTGGTGGGCATCAGCCCCAGCATTTT.

CDR3: CASSFSAGASGANVLTF. For the CDR3, the DNA is TGTGCCAGCAGTTTTTCGGCGGGAGCGAGTGGGGCCAACGTCCTGACTTTC. The chain recombines TRBV12-3 or TRBV12-4 with TRBJ2-6; 7 positions match TRBD2. This CDR3 is 17 amino acids long. V lost 3 bases to trimming and J lost 3 bases; unmatched junction nucleotides: 8.

The rearrangement joins TRBV14 to TRBJ2-4; D may be TRBD2 (5 bases). The V and J ends lost 1 base and 5 bases respectively, with 12 bases between them. The CDR3 totals 15 residues. CDR1 and CDR2 (germline): SGHDN, FVKESK. Here the CDR3 reads CASSQGYLAQNIQYF. The CDR3 coding sequence is TGTGCCAGCAGCCAAGGCTACCTAGCTCAAAACATTCAGTACTTC. Full variable domain (missing parts from reference TRBV14 and TRBJ2-4): EAGVTQFPSHSVIEKGQTVTLRCDPISGHDNLYWYRRVMGKEIKFLLHFVKESKQDESGMPNNRFLAERTGGTYSTLKVQPAELEDSGVYFCASSQGYLAQNIQYFGAGTRLSVL.

The J gene is TRBJ2-7, the V gene TRBV29-1, with 11 bases matching TRBD2. From germline, CDR1 is SQVTM and CDR2 ANQGSEA. There are 16 residues in the CDR3. V lost 7 bases to trimming and J lost 1 base; unmatched junction nucleotides: 12. The CDR3, as DNA: TGCAGCGCACGCAACCCGACTAGCGGGGCATCCTACGAGCAGTACTTC. The encoded protein is CSARNPTSGASYEQYF.

The chain uses TRBV13 and TRBJ2-7; the match to TRBD2 covers 7 bases. The CDR3 sequence is 15 residues long. The V segment lost 5 bases and the J segment 2 bases; nucleotides outside the gene matches: 9. The germline gives CDR1 PRHDT, CDR2 FYEKMQ (reference sequence). CDR3 nucleotides: TGTGCCAGCAGCCTCCGCGGGGGACTGACCTACGAGCAGTACTTC. It translates to CASSLRGGLTYEQYF.

This clonotype was recorded a few times. The chain carries TRBV20-1 and TRBJ2-3; tentative D call: TRBD1 (6 bases). Germline CDR1 DFQATT, CDR2 SNEGSKA (reference sequence). The CDR3 spans 14 residues. The V and J ends lost 6 bases and 2 bases respectively, with 15 bases between them. CDR3 sequence (DNA): TGCAGTGCCCAACAGGGTGCAACCACAGATACGCAGTATTTT. Its protein is CSAQQGATTDTQYF.